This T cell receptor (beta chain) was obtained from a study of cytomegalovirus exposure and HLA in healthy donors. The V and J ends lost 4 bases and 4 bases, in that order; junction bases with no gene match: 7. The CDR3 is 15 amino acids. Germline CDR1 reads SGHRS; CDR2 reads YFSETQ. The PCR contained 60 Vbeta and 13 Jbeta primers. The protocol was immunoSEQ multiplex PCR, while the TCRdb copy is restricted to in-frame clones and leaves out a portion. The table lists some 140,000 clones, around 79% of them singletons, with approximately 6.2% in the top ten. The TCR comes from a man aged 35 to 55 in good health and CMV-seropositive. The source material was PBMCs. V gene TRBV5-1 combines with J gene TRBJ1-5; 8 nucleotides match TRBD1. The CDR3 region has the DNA TGCGCCAGCAGCACCGGAGACAGGGGAAATCAGCCCCAGCATTTT. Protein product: CASSTGDRGNQPQHF.